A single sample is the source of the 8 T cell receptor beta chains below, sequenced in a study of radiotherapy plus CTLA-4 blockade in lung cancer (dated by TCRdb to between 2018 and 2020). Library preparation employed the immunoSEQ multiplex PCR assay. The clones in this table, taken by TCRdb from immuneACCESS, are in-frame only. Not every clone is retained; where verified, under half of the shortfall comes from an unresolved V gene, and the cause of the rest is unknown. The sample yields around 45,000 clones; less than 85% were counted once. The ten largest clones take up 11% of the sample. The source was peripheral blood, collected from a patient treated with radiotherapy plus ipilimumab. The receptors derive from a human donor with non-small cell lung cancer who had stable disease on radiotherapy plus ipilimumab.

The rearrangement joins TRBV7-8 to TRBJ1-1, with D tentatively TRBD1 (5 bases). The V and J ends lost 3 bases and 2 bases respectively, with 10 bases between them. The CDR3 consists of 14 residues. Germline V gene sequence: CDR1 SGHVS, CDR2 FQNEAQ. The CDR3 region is CASSFLGDNTEAFF. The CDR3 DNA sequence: TGTGCCAGCAGCTTCTTGGGGGATAACACTGAAGCTTTCTTT.

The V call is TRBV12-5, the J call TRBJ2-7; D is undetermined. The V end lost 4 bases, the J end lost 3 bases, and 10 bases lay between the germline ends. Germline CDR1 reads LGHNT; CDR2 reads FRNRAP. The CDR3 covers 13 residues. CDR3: CASGSAFFYEQYF. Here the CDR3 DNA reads TGTGCTAGTGGTTCGGCCTTTTTCTACGAGCAGTACTTC.

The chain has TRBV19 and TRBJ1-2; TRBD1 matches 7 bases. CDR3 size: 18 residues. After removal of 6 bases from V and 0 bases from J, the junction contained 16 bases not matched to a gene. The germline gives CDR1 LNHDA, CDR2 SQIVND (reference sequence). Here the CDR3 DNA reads TGTGCCAGTAGCTTACATAGAGGGACAGAGTCTTCTAACTATGGCTACACCTTC. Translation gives CASSLHRGTESSNYGYTF. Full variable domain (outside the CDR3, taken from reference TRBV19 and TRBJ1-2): DGGITQSPKYLFRKEGQNVTLSCEQNLNHDAMYWYRQDPGQGLRLIYYSQIVNDFQKGDIAEGYSVSREKKESFPLTVTSAQKNPTAFYLCASSLHRGTESSNYGYTFGSGTRLTVV.

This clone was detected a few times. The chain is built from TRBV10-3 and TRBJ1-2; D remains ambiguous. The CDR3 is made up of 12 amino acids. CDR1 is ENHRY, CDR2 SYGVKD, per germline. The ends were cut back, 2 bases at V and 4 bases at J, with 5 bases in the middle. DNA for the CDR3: TGTGCCATCAGTGAGGACCTCTATGGCTACACCTTC. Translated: CAISEDLYGYTF.

The CDR3 region has the DNA TGTGCCAGTAAAACAGGGGGCGCAGGGGACTATGGCTACACCTTC. Protein sequence: CASKTGGAGDYGYTF. The rearrangement links TRBV19 to TRBJ1-2, with 9 bases lining up with TRBD1. This CDR3 has 15 amino acids. Germline trimming cut 7 bases from V and 3 bases from J; bases unmatched to any gene: 9. Germline V lookup: CDR1 LNHDA, CDR2 SQIVND (reference sequence).

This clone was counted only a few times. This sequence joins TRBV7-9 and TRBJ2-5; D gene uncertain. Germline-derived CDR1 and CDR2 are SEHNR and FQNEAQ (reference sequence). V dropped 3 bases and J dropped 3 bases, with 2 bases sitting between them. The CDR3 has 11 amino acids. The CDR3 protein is CASSFKETQYF. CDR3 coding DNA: TGTGCCAGCAGCTTTAAAGAGACCCAGTACTTC.

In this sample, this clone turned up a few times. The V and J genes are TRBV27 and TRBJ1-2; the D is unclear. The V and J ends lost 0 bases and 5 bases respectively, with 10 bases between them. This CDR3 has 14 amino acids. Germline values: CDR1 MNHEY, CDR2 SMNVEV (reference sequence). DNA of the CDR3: TGTGCCAGCAGTTTATCGTACGGCGGTTATGGCTACACCTTC. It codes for CASSLSYGGYGYTF.

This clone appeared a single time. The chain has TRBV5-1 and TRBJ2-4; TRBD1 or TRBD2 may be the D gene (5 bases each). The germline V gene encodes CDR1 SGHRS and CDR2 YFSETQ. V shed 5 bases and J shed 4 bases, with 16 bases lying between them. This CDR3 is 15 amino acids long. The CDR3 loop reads CASSPLGEKKNIQYF. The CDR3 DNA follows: TGCGCCAGCAGTCCCTTGGGGGAGAAAAAAAACATTCAGTACTTC.